The present entry profiles one TCR beta chain with its context. The antigen remains undetermined. The CDR3 is 14 amino acids. Trimming stripped 9 bases from V and 4 bases from J, with 16 bases between. CDR1 is ENHRY and CDR2 is SYGVKD in the germline V gene. Library preparation (for TCRbeta) was performed with unique molecular identifiers. TCRdb passed the PCR reads through MiXCR, listing each CDR3 protein once. In the table there are fewer than 400,000 distinct CDR3 sequences, around 25% of which are singletons. The sample originates from a study of T-cell reconstitution after alpha-beta-depleted transplantation in children. Regarding the study as a whole: At around two months after transplant, the alpha-beta T cells were reportedly derived from several hundred expanded clones that came from non-depleted graft cells. Certain patients had high TCRbeta diversity at day 60, and it came from recipient T cells and thymic progenitors that survived.

The input for sequencing was PBMCs, mostly from graft donor cells, taken 180 days after TCRalphabeta/CD19-depleted stem cell transplant. The gene calls are TRBV10-3 and TRBJ1-3; D is uncertain. This TCR was sampled from a male patient under 18 who had a stem cell transplant for acute lymphoblastic leukemia, so the T cells may come from the graft donor. CDR3 coding DNA: TGTGCCATAAGTATGGAGTTTCGGGGAAACACCATATATTTT. Protein sequence: CAISMEFRGNTIYF.